Each of the 17 T cell receptor beta chains below was sequenced from the same sample in a study of response to subunit inactivated influenza vaccine. TCRdb independently ran MiXCR on the RT-PCR reads; one entry per CDR3 protein. The sample lists about 780,000 distinct CDR3 sequences; around 20% were seen once. The specimen was PBMCs from blood, collected less than 6 days after vaccination. The origin of the receptors is a man aged 45-65 years who received an inactivated influenza vaccine.

The J gene is TRBJ2-1, the V gene TRBV28, with D perhaps TRBD1 (5 bases). CDR3 length equals 13 residues. CDR1 MDHEN and CDR2 SYDVKM come from the germline V gene. With 6 bases removed from V and 4 bases from J, the gap between germline ends came to 10 bases. This CDR3 is CASRVTGYNEQFF. The CDR3 nucleotides are TGTGCCAGCAGAGTAACAGGTTACAATGAGCAGTTCTTC.

This clonotype was counted at least ten times. This rearrangement joins TRBV4-2 to TRBJ2-6; 7 nucleotides align to TRBD1. This CDR3 has 16 residues. The junction had 3 bases not matched to a gene; V was cut back by 3 bases and J by 1 base. The germline V gene encodes CDR1 LGHNA and CDR2 YNFKEQ. Written as DNA, the CDR3 is TGTGCCAGCAGCCATGGGACAGCATCTGGGGCCAACGTCCTGACTTTC. Its protein is CASSHGTASGANVLTF.

The chain recombines TRBV15 with TRBJ1-6; a weak D match, TRBD1 (5 bases). The ends were cut back, 1 base at V and 9 bases at J, with 16 bases in the middle. This CDR3 has 16 residues. Germline CDR1 and CDR2: LNHNV and YYDKDF (reference sequence). This CDR3 is CATSRVALGEISPLHF. The CDR3 DNA follows: TGTGCCACCAGCAGAGTTGCGTTAGGGGAAATTTCACCCCTCCACTTT.

The chain carries TRBV18 and TRBJ2-7, with 7 positions matching TRBD1. CDR1 KGHSH and CDR2 LQKENI come from the germline V gene. V was pared by 5 bases and J by 4 bases, with 8 bases of the junction left unmatched. The CDR3 is 14 amino acids. The CDR3 coding sequence is TGTGCCAGCTCAGATTCGACAGGGAGTTACGAGCAGTACTTC. It encodes CASSDSTGSYEQYF.

This clonotype was seen a few times. The genes are TRBV7-9 and TRBJ2-7; D is possibly TRBD2 (6 bases). The CDR3 spans 14 residues. The V and J ends lost 4 bases and 0 bases respectively, with 10 bases between them. Germline CDR1 SEHNR, CDR2 FQNEAQ (reference sequence). The CDR3 sequence is CASSWGGDSYEQYF. The CDR3 coding sequence is TGTGCCAGCAGCTGGGGCGGGGACTCCTACGAGCAGTACTTC.

The chain is built from TRBV12-3 or TRBV12-4 and TRBJ2-7, with TRBD1 as a possible D gene (5 bases). This CDR3 has 14 residues. Trimming removed 6 bases at V and 2 bases at J, with 14 bases between. CDR3: CASRATVLTYEQYF. The CDR3 DNA reads as TGTGCCAGCAGAGCGACAGTCTTAACCTACGAGCAGTACTTC.

This clonotype was observed a few times. The chain has TRBV24-1 and TRBJ2-1; the match to TRBD2 covers 10 bases. The V and J ends lost 3 bases and 2 bases, in that order; junction bases with no gene match: 3. Germline V lookup: CDR1 KGHDR, CDR2 SFDVKD. CDR3 size: 16 residues. CDR3 sequence: CATSDPSGRAYNEQFF. CDR3 coding DNA: TGTGCCACCAGTGATCCGAGCGGGAGGGCCTACAATGAGCAGTTCTTC.

This clonotype was detected only a few times. This sequence joins TRBV20-1 and TRBJ2-1, with D unclear. Trimming shortened V by 3 bases and J by 4 bases, and 16 bases separated the two germline ends. This CDR3 comprises 15 residues. Germline V gene sequence: CDR1 DFQATT, CDR2 SNEGSKA (reference sequence). CDR3: CSASPLQQSYNEQFF. The CDR3 coding sequence is TGCAGTGCTAGCCCCCTCCAACAGTCTTACAATGAGCAGTTCTTC.

This clonotype was seen only a few times. A junction end diverges from the germline sequence, so it may reflect a read error. The chain carries TRBV7-7 and TRBJ2-2; 7 nucleotides align to TRBD1. The germline CDR1 and CDR2 sequences are SSHAT and FNYEAQ (reference sequence). The length of the CDR3 is 16 residues. The DNA for the CDR3 is TGTGCTAGCAGCTTAAGGGACAGTTTTGAAACCGGGGAGCTGTTTTTT. As protein: CASSLRDSFETGELFF.

This clonotype was detected ten times or more. The chain links TRBV7-2 to TRBJ2-6; the D gene is possibly TRBD1 (5 bases). Trimming took 3 bases from V and 0 from J, leaving 9 bases between them. Germline lookup yields CDR1 SGHTA and CDR2 FQGNSA. The CDR3 contains 16 residues. Here the CDR3 DNA reads TGTGCCAGCAGCTTTCAGGGCCACTCTGGGGCCAACGTCCTGACTTTC. Translation gives CASSFQGHSGANVLTF.

This clonotype turned up a few times. The gene calls are TRBV2 and TRBJ2-1, with 8 bases identical to TRBD1. The CDR3 is 15 amino acids. Germline values: CDR1 SNHLY, CDR2 FYNNEI. The ends lost 6 bases at V and 4 bases at J; junction bases unmatched: 8. CDR3 residues: CASRNVGDRYNEQFF. The CDR3 DNA follows: TGTGCCAGCAGGAACGTTGGGGACAGGTACAATGAGCAGTTCTTC.

The rearrangement joins TRBV6-1 to TRBJ2-3, with TRBD1 matching over 12 bases. With V trimmed by 8 bases and J by 4 bases, 4 bases remained unmatched. The CDR3 runs to 14 residues. Germline assignment: CDR1 MNHNS and CDR2 SASEGT. The CDR3: CASRDRGRSDTQYF. For the CDR3, the DNA is TGTGCCAGCCGGGACAGGGGGCGCTCAGATACGCAGTATTTT.

Only a few counts were recorded for this clonotype. The rearrangement uses TRBV28 and TRBJ2-2, with TRBD1 matching 7 bases. This CDR3 contains 16 residues. V shed 6 bases, J shed 1 base, and the junction held 8 bases outside the gene matches. The V gene's germline CDR1 is MDHEN and CDR2 SYDVKM. CDR3 region: CASSPARDRNTGELFF. Written as DNA, the CDR3 is TGTGCCAGCAGCCCCGCAAGGGACAGGAACACCGGGGAGCTGTTTTTT.

This clonotype was seen a handful of times. The J gene is TRBJ1-1, the V gene TRBV7-2; TRBD1 might be the D (6 bases). Germline V CDR1 and CDR2: SGHTA, FQGNSA. This CDR3 has 14 amino acids. Trimming shortened V by 7 bases and J by 5 bases, and 17 bases separated the two germline ends. CDR3 amino acids: CASTQLQGGTEAFF. The CDR3 DNA follows: TGTGCCAGCACCCAACTACAGGGTGGGACTGAAGCTTTCTTT.

This clonotype was seen ten or more times. V gene TRBV20-1 combines with J gene TRBJ2-1; 11 bases are shared with TRBD2. The CDR3 contains 16 residues. CDR1 DFQATT and CDR2 SNEGSKA come from the germline V gene (reference sequence). With V trimmed by 4 bases and J by 7 bases, 12 bases remained unmatched. CDR3 sequence (DNA): TGCAGTGCTACAGGCTTACTAGCGGGAGTGCGAAATGAGCAGTTCTTC. Translation gives CSATGLLAGVRNEQFF.

The rearrangement joins TRBV7-2 to TRBJ2-1; 10 bases fit TRBD2. CDR1 is SGHTA, CDR2 FQGNSA, per germline. The J segment lost 6 bases and the V segment lost 7 bases, leaving 9 bases of the junction unmatched. This CDR3 spans 15 amino acids. The chain's CDR3 is CASNFWSGRGNEQFF. The CDR3 DNA is TGTGCCAGCAACTTCTGGAGCGGGAGGGGCAATGAGCAGTTCTTC.

The V gene is TRBV7-9, the J gene TRBJ2-1, with D possibly TRBD1 on 5 matching bases. Germline CDR1 SEHNR, CDR2 FQNEAQ (reference sequence). Between the trimmed V and J ends, which lost 8 bases and 0 bases, there was a span of 11 bases. The CDR3 runs 14 residues. CDR3 coding DNA: TGTGCCAGCGGCGCAGGGTACTCCTACAATGAGCAGTTCTTC. This gives the protein CASGAGYSYNEQFF.